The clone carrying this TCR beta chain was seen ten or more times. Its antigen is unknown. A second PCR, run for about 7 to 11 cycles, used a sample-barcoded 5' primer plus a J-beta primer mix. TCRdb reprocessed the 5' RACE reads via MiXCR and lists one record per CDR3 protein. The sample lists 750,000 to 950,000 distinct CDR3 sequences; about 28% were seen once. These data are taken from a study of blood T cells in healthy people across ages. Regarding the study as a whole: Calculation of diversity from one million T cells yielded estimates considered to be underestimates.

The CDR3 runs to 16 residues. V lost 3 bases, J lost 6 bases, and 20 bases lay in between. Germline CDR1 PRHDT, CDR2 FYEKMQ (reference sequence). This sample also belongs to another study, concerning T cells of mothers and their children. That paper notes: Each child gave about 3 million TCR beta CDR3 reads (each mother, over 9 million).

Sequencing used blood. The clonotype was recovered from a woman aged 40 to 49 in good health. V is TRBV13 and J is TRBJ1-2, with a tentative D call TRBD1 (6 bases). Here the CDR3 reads CASSFSYHRDEDGYTF. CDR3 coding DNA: TGTGCCAGCAGCTTTAGTTATCACAGGGATGAAGATGGCTACACCTTC.